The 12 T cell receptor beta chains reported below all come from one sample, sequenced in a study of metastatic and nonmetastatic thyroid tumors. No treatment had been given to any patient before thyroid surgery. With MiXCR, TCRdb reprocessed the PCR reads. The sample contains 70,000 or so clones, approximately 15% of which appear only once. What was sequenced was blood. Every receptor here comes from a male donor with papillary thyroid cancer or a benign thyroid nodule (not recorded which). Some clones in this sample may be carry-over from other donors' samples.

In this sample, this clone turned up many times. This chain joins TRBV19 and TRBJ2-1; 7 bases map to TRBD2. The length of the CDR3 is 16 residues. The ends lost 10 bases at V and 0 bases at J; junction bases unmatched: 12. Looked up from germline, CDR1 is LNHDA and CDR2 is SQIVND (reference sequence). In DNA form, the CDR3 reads TGTGCCACCGGATGGCGGGAGACCCGCTCCTACAATGAGCAGTTCTTC. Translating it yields CATGWRETRSYNEQFF.

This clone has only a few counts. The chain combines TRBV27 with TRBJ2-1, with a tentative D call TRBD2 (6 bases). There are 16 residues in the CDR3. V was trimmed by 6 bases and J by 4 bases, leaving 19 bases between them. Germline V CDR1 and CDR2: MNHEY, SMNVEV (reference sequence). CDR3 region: CASSTGRGRTYNEQFF. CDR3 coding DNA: TGTGCCAGCAGCACCGGGAGAGGGCGAACATACAATGAGCAGTTCTTC.

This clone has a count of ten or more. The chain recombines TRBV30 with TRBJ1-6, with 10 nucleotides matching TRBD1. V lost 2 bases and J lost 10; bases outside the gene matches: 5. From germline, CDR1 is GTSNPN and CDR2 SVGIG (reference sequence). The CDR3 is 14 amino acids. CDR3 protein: CAWSYGTGASPLHF. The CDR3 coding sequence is TGTGCCTGGAGTTACGGGACAGGGGCCTCACCCCTCCACTTT.

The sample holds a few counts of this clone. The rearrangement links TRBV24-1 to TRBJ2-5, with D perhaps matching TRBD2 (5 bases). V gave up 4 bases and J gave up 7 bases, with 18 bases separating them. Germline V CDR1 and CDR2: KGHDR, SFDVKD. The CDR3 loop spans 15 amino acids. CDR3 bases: TGTGCCACCAGTGACGGACTGTCGGAGATGGGGACCCAGTACTTC. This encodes CATSDGLSEMGTQYF.

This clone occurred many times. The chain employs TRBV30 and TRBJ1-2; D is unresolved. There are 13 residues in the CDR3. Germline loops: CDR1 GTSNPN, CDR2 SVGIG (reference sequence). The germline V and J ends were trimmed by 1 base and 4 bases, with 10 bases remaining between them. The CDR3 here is CAWSDSTIYGYTF. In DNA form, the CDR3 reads TGTGCCTGGAGTGACAGCACGATCTATGGCTACACCTTC.

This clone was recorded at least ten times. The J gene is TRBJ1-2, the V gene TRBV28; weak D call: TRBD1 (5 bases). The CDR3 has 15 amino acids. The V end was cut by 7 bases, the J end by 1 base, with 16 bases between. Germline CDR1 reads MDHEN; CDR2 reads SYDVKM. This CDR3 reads CASTPGTPDNYGYTF. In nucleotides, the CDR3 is TGTGCCAGCACCCCCGGGACGCCGGATAACTATGGCTACACCTTC.

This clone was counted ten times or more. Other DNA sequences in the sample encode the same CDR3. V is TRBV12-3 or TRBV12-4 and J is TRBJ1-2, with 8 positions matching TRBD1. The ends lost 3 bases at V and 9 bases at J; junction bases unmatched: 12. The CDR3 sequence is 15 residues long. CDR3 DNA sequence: TGTGCCAGCAGTTTCTTTGGCAGGGGGCCTTATAGCTACACCTTC. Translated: CASSFFGRGPYSYTF.

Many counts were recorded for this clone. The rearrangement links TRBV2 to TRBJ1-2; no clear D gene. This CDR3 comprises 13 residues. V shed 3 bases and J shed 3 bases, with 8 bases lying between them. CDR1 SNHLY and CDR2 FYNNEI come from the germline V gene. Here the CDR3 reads CASSERDDYGYTF. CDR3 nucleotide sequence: TGTGCCAGCAGTGAGAGAGATGACTATGGCTACACCTTC.

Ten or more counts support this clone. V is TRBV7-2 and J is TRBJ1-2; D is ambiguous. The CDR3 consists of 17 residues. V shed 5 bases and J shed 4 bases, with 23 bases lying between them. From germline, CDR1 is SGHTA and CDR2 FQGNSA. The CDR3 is CASSPELHSNLLYGYTF. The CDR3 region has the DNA TGTGCCAGCAGCCCAGAGTTGCACAGCAACCTCCTCTATGGCTACACCTTC. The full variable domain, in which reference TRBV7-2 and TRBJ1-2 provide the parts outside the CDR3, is GAGVSQSPSNKVTEKGKDVELRCDPISGHTALYWYRQSLGQGLEFLIYFQGNSAPDKSGLPSDRFSAERTGGSVSTLTIQRTQQEDSAVYLCASSPELHSNLLYGYTFGSGTRLTVV.

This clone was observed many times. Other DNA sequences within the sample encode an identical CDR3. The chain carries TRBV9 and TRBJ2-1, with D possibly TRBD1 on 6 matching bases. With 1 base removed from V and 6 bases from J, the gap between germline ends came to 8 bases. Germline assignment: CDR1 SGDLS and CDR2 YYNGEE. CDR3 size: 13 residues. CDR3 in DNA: TGTGCCAGCAGCGTAAGGGGGAGCAATGAGCAGTTCTTC. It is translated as CASSVRGSNEQFF.

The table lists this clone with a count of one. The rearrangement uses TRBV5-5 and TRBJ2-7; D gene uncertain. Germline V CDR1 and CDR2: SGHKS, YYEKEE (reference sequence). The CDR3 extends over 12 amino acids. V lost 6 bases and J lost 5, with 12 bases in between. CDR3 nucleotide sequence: TGTGCCAGCATTTCCGGTACTCACGAGCAGTACTTC. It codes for CASISGTHEQYF.

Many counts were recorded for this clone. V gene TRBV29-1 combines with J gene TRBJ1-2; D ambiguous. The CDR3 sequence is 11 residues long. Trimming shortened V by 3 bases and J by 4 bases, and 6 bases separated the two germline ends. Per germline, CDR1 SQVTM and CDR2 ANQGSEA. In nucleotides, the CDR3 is TGCAGCGTTGAGCTTGGCTATGGCTACACCTTC. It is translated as CSVELGYGYTF. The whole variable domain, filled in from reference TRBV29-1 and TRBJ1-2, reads SAVISQKPSRDICQRGTSLTIQCQVDSQVTMMFWYRQQPGQSLTLIATANQGSEATYESGFVIDKFPISRPNLTFSTLTVSNMSPEDSSIYLCSVELGYGYTFGSGTRLTVV.